This is a list of T cell receptor beta chains from one sample in a study of blood T cell repertoires in COVID-19. Data came from immunoSEQ multiplex PCR; TCRdb stores just in-frame clones and leaves some out. The repertoire includes 110,000 to 150,000 clones, 80% of them detected once, and 3.5% sits in the top ten. Material for sequencing was peripheral blood. The receptors were sampled from a man aged 70 or older who had recovered from COVID-19. Both conserved end residues are part of each CDR3. A D gene is named only where the DNA matches it firmly. A row's size may be missing; if present it is once, few, many or a size class.

d_gene,v_gene,abundance,j_gene,CDR3aa,CDR3nt
TRBD1,TRBV9,.,TRBJ2-3,CASSADRVSTDTQYF,TGTGCCAGCAGCGCCGACAGGGTTAGCACAGATACGCAGTATTTT
.,TRBV19,.,TRBJ2-7,CASSIESSYEQYF,TGTGCCAGTAGTATAGAGAGCTCCTACGAGCAGTACTTC
TRBD1,TRBV12-3/TRBV12-4,.,TRBJ2-7,CASSSGQGYEQYF,TGTGCCAGCAGCTCGGGACAGGGCTACGAGCAGTACTTC
.,TRBV5-4,.,TRBJ2-1,CASSFRTAVNEQFF,TGTGCCAGCAGCTTTCGGACAGCTGTCAATGAGCAGTTCTTC
.,TRBV7-3,.,TRBJ1-5,CASSLTANQPQHF,TGTGCCAGCAGCTTAACAGCAAATCAGCCCCAGCATTTT
TRBD1,TRBV7-9,.,TRBJ1-2,CASSARDRGVGYTF,TGTGCCAGCAGCGCACGGGACAGGGGGGTTGGCTACACCTTC
.,TRBV5-4,.,TRBJ1-1,CASRFGGLNTEAFF,TGTGCCAGCAGGTTCGGGGGTCTGAACACTGAAGCTTTCTTT
TRBD1,TRBV7-2,.,TRBJ2-2,CASSPRGRRLEGGGELFF,TGTGCCAGCAGCCCCAGGGGGCGGCGGCTCGAAGGAGGCGGGGAGCTGTTTTTT
.,TRBV1,.,TRBJ1-2,CTSSQVTGLSNYGYTF,TGCACCAGCAGCCAAGTGACAGGGCTCTCGAACTATGGCTACACCTTC
TRBD2,TRBV7-9,many,TRBJ2-1,CASSSGSSYNEQFF,TGTGCCAGCAGTAGCGGGAGCTCCTACAATGAGCAGTTCTTC
TRBD2,TRBV5-1,.,TRBJ2-7,CASRTGTSAYEQYF,TGCGCCAGCAGGACCGGGACTAGCGCCTACGAGCAGTACTTC
.,TRBV9,.,TRBJ1-2,CASNTGRDYGYTF,TGTGCCAGCAATACAGGTCGCGACTATGGCTACACCTTC
.,TRBV4-2,.,TRBJ2-4,CASSQVQDAKNIQYF,TGTGCCAGCAGCCAAGTTCAGGATGCCAAAAACATTCAGTACTTC
.,TRBV6-5,.,TRBJ1-4,CASTKGEGSEKLFF,TGTGCCAGCACTAAGGGAGAGGGTAGTGAAAAACTGTTTTTT
TRBD2,TRBV19,.,TRBJ2-5,CASTKLAAGWETQYF,TGTGCCAGTACCAAACTAGCGGCAGGATGGGAGACCCAGTACTTC
TRBD2,TRBV2,once,TRBJ2-7,CASSEVAGVHYEQYF,TGTGCCAGCAGTGAAGTAGCGGGAGTTCACTACGAGCAGTACTTC
.,TRBV25-1,.,TRBJ1-6,CASSPRGSNSPLHF,TGTGCCAGCAGTCCACGGGGGAGTAATTCACCCCTCCACTTT
TRBD1,TRBV29-1,.,TRBJ1-3,CSVVPGQVQDTIYF,TGCAGCGTGGTCCCGGGACAGGTTCAAGACACCATATATTTT
.,TRBV29-1,.,TRBJ1-1,CSVVTWSGDTEAFF,TGCAGCGTCGTGACTTGGTCAGGGGACACTGAAGCTTTCTTT
.,TRBV5-6,.,TRBJ2-2,CASSLVSVNTGELFF,TGTGCCAGCAGCTTGGTGTCAGTTAACACCGGGGAGCTGTTTTTT
.,TRBV5-1,.,TRBJ2-6,CASSPHTGSPYGGANVLTF,TGCGCCAGCAGCCCCCACACAGGGTCGCCTTATGGGGGGGCCAACGTCCTGACTTTC
TRBD2,TRBV29-1,.,TRBJ2-1,CSADQGGNEQFF,TGCAGCGCCGACCAGGGAGGGAATGAGCAGTTCTTC
.,TRBV2,once,TRBJ1-2,CARSEAGGGGYGYTF,TGTGCCCGCAGTGAAGCGGGGGGGGGAGGCTATGGCTACACCTTC
TRBD1,TRBV7-8,.,TRBJ2-1,CASSLIPGQDVREQFF,TGTGCCAGCAGCTTGATCCCGGGACAGGACGTCAGGGAGCAGTTCTTC
TRBD1,TRBV14,once,TRBJ2-7,CASSQGRQGSPLSYEQYF,TGTGCCAGCAGCCAAGGTAGACAGGGGTCTCCACTATCCTACGAGCAGTACTTC